These 16 T cell receptor beta chains were sequenced from one sample in a study of blood T cell repertoires in COVID-19. Sequencing used immunoSEQ multiplex PCR; TCRdb keeps in-frame clones, though not all of them. The data show under 350,000 clones, with approximately 86% seen just once and approximately 4.6% held by the top ten. The sequenced material came from PBMCs or T cells enriched from blood (not recorded which). Receptors originate from a woman aged 40 to 55 with acute COVID-19.

This chain uses TRBV2 with TRBJ1-2; the match to TRBD1 covers 7 bases. CDR1 and CDR2 from the germline V gene are SNHLY and FYNNEI. The ends lost 6 bases at V and 4 bases at J; junction bases unmatched: 11. The CDR3 spans 15 residues. In DNA, the CDR3 is TGTGCCAGCAGGGGAGGCCGGACAGGATTCTATGGCTACACCTTC. Its protein product is CASRGGRTGFYGYTF.

The rearrangement links TRBV24-1 to TRBJ2-7; possibly TRBD2 for D (5 bases). Trimming removed 0 bases from V and 9 bases from J, with 11 bases in between. The CDR3 sequence is 13 residues long. Per germline, CDR1 KGHDR and CDR2 SFDVKD. Here the CDR3 DNA reads TGTGCCACCAGTGATTTGTCGGGGTCCGGGCAGTACTTC. It translates to CATSDLSGSGQYF.

This clone has just one count. This rearrangement joins TRBV19 to TRBJ1-1; TRBD1 matches at 8 bases. The trim removed 5 bases at V and 5 bases at J, leaving 7 bases unmatched. The CDR3 spans 14 residues. Germline CDR1 reads LNHDA; CDR2 reads SQIVND (reference sequence). This CDR3 reads CASSLTGGGTEAFF. The CDR3 DNA is TGTGCCAGTAGTCTCACAGGGGGGGGGACTGAAGCTTTCTTT.

J is TRBJ2-2 and V is TRBV18; no clear D. Deletions cut 6 bases from V and 5 bases from J, with 16 bases between. CDR1 and CDR2 (germline): KGHSH, LQKENI. CDR3 length: 15 amino acids. The CDR3 region has the DNA TGTGCCAGCTCGCCAGCGCTACCTTTGACCGGGGAGCTGTTTTTT. Protein: CASSPALPLTGELFF.

This clone was detected only once. The genes are TRBV15 and TRBJ1-5, with D possibly being TRBD1 (5 bases). Germline-derived CDR1 and CDR2 are LNHNV and YYDKDF (reference sequence). Between the trimmed V and J ends, which lost 0 bases and 9 bases, there was a span of 15 bases. The CDR3 spans 15 residues. As DNA, the CDR3 is TGTGCCACCAGCAGAGATCAGGAGGGGCCCCGGCCCCAGCATTTT. Translation: CATSRDQEGPRPQHF.

This chain uses TRBV5-4 with TRBJ1-6; D perhaps matches TRBD1 (5 bases). The V gene lost 2 bases and the J gene lost 3 bases, with 9 bases spanning the gap. The CDR3 has 15 residues. The germline V gene has CDR1 SGHNT and CDR2 YYREEE (reference sequence). CDR3 nucleotides: TGTGCCAGCAGCTTTGGGGCCGACTATAATTCACCCCTCCACTTT. Encoded protein: CASSFGADYNSPLHF.

This clone appeared a single time. The rearrangement uses TRBV27 and TRBJ1-3, with D maybe TRBD1 (5 bases). Trimming took 3 bases from V and 0 from J, leaving 12 bases between them. The V gene's germline CDR1 is MNHEY and CDR2 SMNVEV (reference sequence). The CDR3 is made up of 16 amino acids. Written as DNA, the CDR3 is TGTGCCAGCAGTTTTAGGGGCGGCTCCTCTGGAAACACCATATATTTT. Its protein is CASSFRGGSSGNTIYF.

The chain is built from TRBV28 and TRBJ1-2; no clear D. V lost 5 bases to trimming and J lost 4 bases, with 8 bases between them. CDR3 length: 12 residues. Germline V gene sequence: CDR1 MDHEN, CDR2 SYDVKM. The CDR3 DNA is TGTGCCAGCAGTCCAAACACCTATGGCTACACCTTC. Protein: CASSPNTYGYTF.

The table lists this clone with a count of one. The chain joins TRBV14 to TRBJ1-2, with D tentatively TRBD1 (5 bases). In germline, CDR1 is SGHDN, CDR2 FVKESK. The length of the CDR3 is 15 residues. V dropped 2 bases and J dropped 8 bases, with 18 bases sitting between them. CDR3 region: CASSQQGGRPWGYTF. CDR3 DNA sequence: TGTGCCAGCAGCCAACAGGGTGGGCGGCCGTGGGGCTACACCTTC.

The V call is TRBV2, the J call TRBJ1-5, with 7 bases that match TRBD1. This CDR3 has 16 amino acids. J gave up 0 bases and V 1 base, and 3 bases lay outside the gene matches. Germline V gene sequence: CDR1 SNHLY, CDR2 FYNNEI. CDR3 protein: CASSEEGGISNQPQHF. As DNA, the CDR3 is TGTGCCAGCAGTGAAGAAGGGGGCATTAGCAATCAGCCCCAGCATTTT.

This clone has a single count. CDR3 nucleotide sequence: TGTGCCAGCAGCTTAGCGGGGGGTTCCCCGGGGGTAGCTCTTGGTGAGCAGTTCTTC. Translated, it gives CASSLAGGSPGVALGEQFF. This chain joins TRBV7-2 and TRBJ2-1, with D perhaps matching TRBD2 (6 bases). The CDR3 covers 19 residues. Trimming stripped 0 bases from V and 9 bases from J, with 27 bases between. Looked up from germline, CDR1 is SGHTA and CDR2 is FQGNSA.

The chain joins TRBV18 to TRBJ1-6; possibly TRBD1 for D (5 bases). V was clipped by 3 bases and J by 8 bases, with 8 bases between them. Germline loops: CDR1 KGHSH, CDR2 LQKENI. CDR3 length: 13 amino acids. Here the CDR3 DNA reads TGTGCCAGCTCACCGGAAGGGGATTCACCCCTCCACTTT. Residues: CASSPEGDSPLHF.

V and J are TRBV5-1 and TRBJ2-3, with TRBD2 as a possible D gene (6 bases). The germline V gene encodes CDR1 SGHRS and CDR2 YFSETQ. The CDR3 loop spans 15 amino acids. V lost 3 bases, J lost 2 bases, and 13 bases lay in between. This chain's CDR3 is CASSWHSSATDTQYF. The CDR3, as DNA: TGCGCCAGCAGCTGGCATTCTAGCGCCACAGATACGCAGTATTTT.

The chain carries TRBV20-1 and TRBJ1-5, with 7 bases fitting TRBD1. Germline CDR1 reads DFQATT; CDR2 reads SNEGSKA (reference sequence). CDR3 size: 14 residues. The junction had 9 bases not matched to a gene; V was cut back by 3 bases and J by 7 bases. The CDR3, as DNA: TGCAGTGCTAGTGACAGGGCTAGCGGGCAGCCCCAGCATTTT. Its translation is CSASDRASGQPQHF.

The rearrangement joins TRBV18 to TRBJ2-7, with 7 nucleotides matching TRBD1. This CDR3 spans 15 amino acids. Unmatched junction bases numbered 3, after V lost 0 bases and J lost 1 base. In germline, CDR1 is KGHSH, CDR2 LQKENI. Written as DNA, the CDR3 is TGTGCCAGCTCACCACCGGCCAGGGGGTCCTACGAGCAGTACTTC. Translated, it gives CASSPPARGSYEQYF.

The rearrangement uses TRBV10-2 and TRBJ2-1, with 8 bases matching TRBD2. The CDR3 has 14 amino acids. Germline values: CDR1 WSHSY, CDR2 SAAADI. With 7 bases clipped from V and 9 bases from J, the junction kept 11 bases outside the gene matches. The CDR3 region has the DNA TGCGCCAGCACCGATCCGGGACTAGTGTTTGAGCAGTTCTTC. Translation gives CASTDPGLVFEQFF.